What follows are 10 T cell receptor beta chains derived from one specimen sequenced in a study of cytomegalovirus exposure and HLA in healthy donors. The PCR employed 60 Vbeta primers together with 13 Jbeta primers. TCRdb's copy holds only in-frame clones and misses some; the assay was immunoSEQ multiplex PCR. The sample lists around 180,000 clones, about 80% occurring once. The material sequenced was PBMCs. Source of these receptors: a man in his 60s in good health and CMV-seronegative.

The J gene is TRBJ2-7, the V gene TRBV10-2; D is unclear. The CDR3 runs 16 residues. V was pared by 0 bases and J by 1 base, with 13 bases between. Germline CDR1 WSHSY, CDR2 SAAADI. CDR3 bases: TGCGCCAGCAGTGAGTCCCAGGCAATACTGTCCTACGAGCAGTACTTC. It specifies CASSESQAILSYEQYF.

The chain uses TRBV2 and TRBJ2-1; 7 bases fit TRBD1. V trimming: 5 bases; J trimming: 2 bases; junction bases outside the gene matches: 6. Germline V gene lookup returns CDR1 SNHLY and CDR2 FYNNEI. The CDR3 sequence is 15 residues long. The CDR3, as DNA: TGTGCCAGCAGTTCATGGGACAGAACCTACAATGAGCAGTTCTTC. Its protein is CASSSWDRTYNEQFF.

The chain couples TRBV4-3 to TRBJ1-2, with D unresolved. V was clipped by 0 bases and J by 2 bases, with 10 bases between them. The CDR3 sequence is 15 residues long. Germline assignment: CDR1 LGHNA and CDR2 YSLEER. The CDR3 coding sequence is TGCGCCAGCAGCCAAGATATGCGGGGAAACTATGGCTACACCTTC. Translation: CASSQDMRGNYGYTF.

The V and J genes are TRBV6-5 and TRBJ1-1; the D gene is possibly TRBD1 (5 bases). Trimming cost V 2 bases and J 0 bases, with 13 bases left between them. Germline V lookup: CDR1 MNHEY, CDR2 SVGAGI. The CDR3 is 16 amino acids. This CDR3 reads CASSYVGQPMNTEAFF. The CDR3 DNA follows: TGTGCCAGCAGTTACGTGGGGCAGCCTATGAACACTGAAGCTTTCTTT.

This clone occurred a few times. The CDR3 DNA is TGTGCCAGCAGTTACTCGGGGGGTTCAGGGGCCAACGTCCTGACTTTC. Its protein product is CASSYSGGSGANVLTF. The chain couples TRBV6-5 to TRBJ2-6; tentatively, D is TRBD2 (6 bases). V was pared by 0 bases and J by 4 bases, with 10 bases between. The CDR3 loop spans 16 amino acids. The V gene's germline CDR1 is MNHEY and CDR2 SVGAGI.

V usage is TRBV6-1 and J usage is TRBJ1-5, with unresolved D. The CDR3 is 13 residues long. Trimming took off 5 bases at V and 3 bases at J, with 8 bases between the two ends. Per the germline V gene, CDR1 is MNHNS and CDR2 is SASEGT. As DNA, the CDR3 is TGTGCCAGCAGTCCAATCTACAATCAGCCCCAGCATTTT. Translated, it gives CASSPIYNQPQHF.

V gene TRBV7-9 combines with J gene TRBJ2-7; possibly TRBD2 for D (5 bases). The ends were cut back, 3 bases at V and 7 bases at J, with 10 bases in the middle. This CDR3 comprises 12 residues. The germline CDR1 and CDR2 sequences are SEHNR and FQNEAQ (reference sequence). CDR3 region: CASSFPRGEQYF. CDR3 DNA: TGTGCCAGCAGCTTTCCCCGAGGGGAGCAGTACTTC.

The chain uses TRBV5-8 and TRBJ2-3; TRBD2 matches at 9 bases. Germline V CDR1 and CDR2: SGHTS, YDEGEE. The J segment lost 5 bases and the V segment lost 0 bases, leaving 7 bases of the junction unmatched. This CDR3 is built from 16 residues. The CDR3 DNA follows: TGTGCCAGCAGCTTGGGTTCGGTAGCGGGGGAAGATACGCAGTATTTT. This encodes CASSLGSVAGEDTQYF.

V gene TRBV14 combines with J gene TRBJ1-6, with 9 bases fitting TRBD1. The length of the CDR3 is 18 residues. CDR1 SGHDN and CDR2 FVKESK come from the germline V gene. V was pared by 3 bases and J by 6 bases, with 12 bases of the junction left unmatched. The CDR3 is CASSHGTGKLGANSPLHF. CDR3 nucleotides: TGTGCCAGCAGCCACGGGACAGGGAAGCTAGGGGCTAATTCACCCCTCCACTTT.

This sequence joins TRBV25-1 and TRBJ1-4, with 8 positions matching TRBD1. Germline loops: CDR1 MGHDK, CDR2 SYGVNS. Trimming removed 3 bases from V and 6 bases from J; junction bases left unmatched: 9. The CDR3 has 16 residues. DNA of the CDR3: TGTGCCAGCAGTGACCCCCCCGGACAGGGTCATGAAAAACTGTTTTTT. This codes for CASSDPPGQGHEKLFF.